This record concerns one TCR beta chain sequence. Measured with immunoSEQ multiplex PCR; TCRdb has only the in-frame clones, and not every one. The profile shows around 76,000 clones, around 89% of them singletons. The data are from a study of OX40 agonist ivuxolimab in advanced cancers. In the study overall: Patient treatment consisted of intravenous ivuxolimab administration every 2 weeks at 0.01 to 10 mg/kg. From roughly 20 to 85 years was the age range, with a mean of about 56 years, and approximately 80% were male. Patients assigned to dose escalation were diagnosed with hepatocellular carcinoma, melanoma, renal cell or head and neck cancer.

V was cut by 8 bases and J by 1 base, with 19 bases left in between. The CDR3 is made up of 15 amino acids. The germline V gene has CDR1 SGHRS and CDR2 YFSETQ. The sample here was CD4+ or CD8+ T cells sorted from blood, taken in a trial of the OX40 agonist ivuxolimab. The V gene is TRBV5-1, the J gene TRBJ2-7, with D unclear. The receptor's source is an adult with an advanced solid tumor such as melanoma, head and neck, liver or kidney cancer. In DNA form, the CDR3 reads TGCGCCAGTTCCGACGGTAGAGCGAGATCCTACGAGCAGTACTTC. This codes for CASSDGRARSYEQYF.